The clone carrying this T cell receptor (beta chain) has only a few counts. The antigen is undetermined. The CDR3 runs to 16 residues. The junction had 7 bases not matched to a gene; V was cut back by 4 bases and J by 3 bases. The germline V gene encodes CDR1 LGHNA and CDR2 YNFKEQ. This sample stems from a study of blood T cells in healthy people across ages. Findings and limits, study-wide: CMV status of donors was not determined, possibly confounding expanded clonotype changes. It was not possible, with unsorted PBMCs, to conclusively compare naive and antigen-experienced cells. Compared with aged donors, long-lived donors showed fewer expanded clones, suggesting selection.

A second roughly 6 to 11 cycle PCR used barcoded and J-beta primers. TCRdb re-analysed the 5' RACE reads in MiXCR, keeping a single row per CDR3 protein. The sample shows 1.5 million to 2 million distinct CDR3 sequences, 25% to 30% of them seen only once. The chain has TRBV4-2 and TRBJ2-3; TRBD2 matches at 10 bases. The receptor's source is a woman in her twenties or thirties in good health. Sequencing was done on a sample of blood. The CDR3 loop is CASSRSGTSVTDTQYF. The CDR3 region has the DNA TGTGCCAGCAGCCGGTCCGGGACTAGCGTGACAGATACGCAGTATTTT.